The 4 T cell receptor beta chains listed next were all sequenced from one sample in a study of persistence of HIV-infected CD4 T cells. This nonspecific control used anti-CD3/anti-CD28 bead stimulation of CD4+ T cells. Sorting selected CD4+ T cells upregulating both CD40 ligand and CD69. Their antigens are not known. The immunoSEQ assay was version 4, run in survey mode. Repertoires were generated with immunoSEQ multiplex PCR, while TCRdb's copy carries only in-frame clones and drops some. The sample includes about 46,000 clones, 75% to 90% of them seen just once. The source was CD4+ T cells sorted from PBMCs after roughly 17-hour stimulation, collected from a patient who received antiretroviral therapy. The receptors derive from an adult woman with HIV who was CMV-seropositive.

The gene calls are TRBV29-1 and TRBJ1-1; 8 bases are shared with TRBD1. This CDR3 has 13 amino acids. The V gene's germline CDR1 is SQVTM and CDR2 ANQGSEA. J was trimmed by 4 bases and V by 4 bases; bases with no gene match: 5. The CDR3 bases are TGCAGCGTTGCGGTGGACAGGGTCACTGAAGCTTTCTTT. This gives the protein CSVAVDRVTEAFF. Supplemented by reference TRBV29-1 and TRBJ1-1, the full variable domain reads SAVISQKPSRDICQRGTSLTIQCQVDSQVTMMFWYRQQPGQSLTLIATANQGSEATYESGFVIDKFPISRPNLTFSTLTVSNMSPEDSSIYLCSVAVDRVTEAFFGQGTRLTVV.

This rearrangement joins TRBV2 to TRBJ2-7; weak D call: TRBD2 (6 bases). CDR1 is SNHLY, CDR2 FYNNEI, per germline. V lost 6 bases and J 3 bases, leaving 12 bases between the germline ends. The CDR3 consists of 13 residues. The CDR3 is CASSRDLNYEQYF. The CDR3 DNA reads TGTGCCAGCAGCCGGGACTTAAACTACGAGCAGTACTTC. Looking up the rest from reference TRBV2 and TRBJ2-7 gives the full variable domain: EPEVTQTPSHQVTQMGQEVILRCVPISNHLYFYWYRQILGQKVEFLVSFYNNEISEKSEIFDDQFSVERPDGSNFTLKIRSTKLEDSAMYFCASSRDLNYEQYFGPGTRLTVT.

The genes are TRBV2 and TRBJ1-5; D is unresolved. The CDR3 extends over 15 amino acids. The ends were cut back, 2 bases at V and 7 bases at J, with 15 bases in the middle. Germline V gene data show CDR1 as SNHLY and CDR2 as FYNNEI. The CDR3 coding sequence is TGTGCCAGCAGTGAATTAGCGGGCGGACGCCAGCCCCAGCATTTT. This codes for CASSELAGGRQPQHF.

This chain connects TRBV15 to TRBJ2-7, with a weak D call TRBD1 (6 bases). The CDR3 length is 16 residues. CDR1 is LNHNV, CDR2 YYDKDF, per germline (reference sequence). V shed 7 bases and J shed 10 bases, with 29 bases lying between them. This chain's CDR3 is CATTLGYGTNSDLQYF. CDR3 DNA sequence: TGTGCCACCACATTGGGGTACGGGACAAACTCTGATCTTCAGTACTTC.